Shown below are 8 T cell receptor beta chains from a single sample sequenced in a study of blood T cell repertoires in COVID-19. TCRdb's table, derived via immunoSEQ multiplex PCR, lists solely in-frame clones and lacks some. The sample yields over 85,000 clones, 87% seen once. Sequenced input: peripheral blood. These TCRs come from a man aged 65-85 years with acute or convalescent COVID-19.

The chain combines TRBV3-1 (or the pseudogene TRBV3-2) with TRBJ2-7; 8 bases agree with TRBD2. In germline, CDR1 is LGHDT, CDR2 YNNKEL (reference sequence). V shed 4 bases, J shed 7 bases, and the junction held 9 bases outside the gene matches. The CDR3 extends over 14 amino acids. The CDR3 nucleotides read TGTGCCAGCAGCCTAGGCGGGGGGCCGGGGGAGCAGTACTTC. Translation gives CASSLGGGPGEQYF.

The V call is TRBV6-5, the J call TRBJ1-6; 7 nucleotides agree with TRBD1. The CDR3 extends over 13 amino acids. Germline-derived CDR1 and CDR2 are MNHEY and SVGAGI. V was pared by 11 bases and J by 7 bases, with 8 bases of the junction left unmatched. CDR3 sequence (DNA): TGTGCCGTTAGACAGGGAGGAAATTCACCCCTCCACTTT. Encoded protein: CAVRQGGNSPLHF.

CDR3 amino acids: CASSAGKDGVNTEAFF. CDR3 coding DNA: TGTGCCAGCTCAGCTGGGAAGGACGGGGTTAACACTGAAGCTTTCTTT. The chain couples TRBV18 to TRBJ1-1; D remains ambiguous. The germline V gene has CDR1 KGHSH and CDR2 LQKENI. The CDR3 runs to 16 residues. Trimming shortened V by 5 bases and J by 2 bases, and 18 bases separated the two germline ends.

The chain links TRBV28 to TRBJ2-7; 7 bases match TRBD1. The germline CDR1 and CDR2 sequences are MDHEN and SYDVKM. This CDR3 has 16 residues. The V and J ends lost 5 bases and 7 bases, in that order; junction bases with no gene match: 17. The CDR3 DNA follows: TGTGCCAGCAGTCCAGGGGACAGAGCTTGGAGTTTTGAGCAGTACTTC. This gives the protein CASSPGDRAWSFEQYF. The complete variable domain, with remaining parts taken from reference TRBV28 and TRBJ2-7, reads DVKVTQSSRYLVKRTGEKVFLECVQDMDHENMFWYRQDPGLGLRLIYFSYDVKMKEKGDIPEGYSVSREKKERFSLILESASTNQTSMYLCASSPGDRAWSFEQYFGPGTRLTVT.

The chain links TRBV19 to TRBJ2-2, with TRBD1 matching 10 bases. Trimming at V came to 7 bases and at J to 7 bases, leaving 12 bases not matched to a gene. Germline CDR1 and CDR2: LNHDA and SQIVND (reference sequence). This CDR3 has 16 amino acids. CDR3 residues: CASTTWGTGAGGELFF. Here the CDR3 DNA reads TGTGCCAGTACCACCTGGGGGACAGGGGCTGGCGGGGAGCTGTTTTTT.

The CDR3 DNA is TGTGCCAGCAGTGAAGTGGTTACGGCCGGGGAGCTGTTTTTT. Translating gives CASSEVVTAGELFF. V is TRBV2 and J is TRBJ2-2; D call uncertain. Per the germline V gene, CDR1 is SNHLY and CDR2 is FYNNEI. This CDR3 is built from 14 residues. Deletions cut 1 base from V and 6 bases from J, with 9 bases between.

The genes are TRBV10-3 and TRBJ1-1; TRBD1 matches at 8 bases. Losses at the gene ends were 6 bases for V and 3 bases for J; bases not matched to a gene: 12. The CDR3 covers 16 residues. Per the germline V gene, CDR1 is ENHRY and CDR2 is SYGVKD. Here the CDR3 reads CAIRASRDRPDTEAFF. The CDR3 DNA reads TGTGCCATCAGAGCCTCCCGGGACAGGCCAGACACTGAAGCTTTCTTT.

The chain combines TRBV9 with TRBJ2-1; TRBD2 matches at 9 bases. This CDR3 has 15 amino acids. V shed 3 bases and J 3 bases; nucleotides not matched to a gene: 4. The germline CDR1 and CDR2 sequences are SGDLS and YYNGEE. CDR3 coding DNA: TGTGCCAGCAGCGCTAGCGGGGTACACTACAATGAGCAGTTCTTC. Its translation: CASSASGVHYNEQFF.